The 5 T cell receptor beta chains in this list originate from one sample, sequenced in a study of tumor-infiltrating lymphocytes in primary liver carcinoma. Alongside blood RNA obtained from unsorted whole blood, germline DNA was also extracted. Starting material of about 0.45 ug total RNA yielded TCR beta cDNA via a constant-region primer. Construction of TCR beta libraries relied on three successive nested multiplex PCR rounds employing slightly modified ARM-PCR. TRBV1-TRBV30 forward primers paired with a C-beta reverse primer drove the first two PCR rounds, 10 cycles each. One entry per CDR3 protein results from TCRdb running MiXCR on the multiplex PCR reads. This table holds about 310,000 distinct CDR3 sequences, almost 60% found once. Sequencing used peripheral blood. These receptors originate from a young woman with primary liver carcinoma and hepatitis B virus infection.

This clonotype has ten or more counts. The chain links TRBV12-3 or TRBV12-4 to TRBJ2-3; D is perhaps TRBD1 or TRBD2 (5 bases each). The germline V and J ends were trimmed by 8 bases and 7 bases, with 22 bases remaining between them. The CDR3 totals 15 residues. Here the CDR3 reads CASLMGLALGNTQYF. The CDR3 nucleotides read TGTGCCAGCCTCATGGGGCTAGCCCTGGGGAATACGCAGTATTTT.

Concerning this clonotype: The junction differs from germline at one of its ends, possibly a read error. The V and J genes are TRBV29-1 and TRBJ2-5; perhaps D is TRBD1 or TRBD2 (6 bases each). CDR3 length equals 14 residues. Germline V gene lookup returns CDR1 SQVTM and CDR2 ANQGSEA. This CDR3 reads CSVQRGVGAETQHF. CDR3 nucleotide sequence: TGCAGCGTTCAGAGGGGGGTCGGAGCTGAGACCCAGCACTTC.

This clonotype was seen at least ten times. This rearrangement joins TRBV12-3 or TRBV12-4 to TRBJ1-5, with D perhaps TRBD1 (6 bases). The CDR3 runs 13 residues. V was trimmed by 5 bases and J by 6 bases, leaving 11 bases between them. The CDR3 nucleotides are TGTGCCAGCAGTACAGGGACGGCTCAGCCCCAGCATTTT. It yields the protein CASSTGTAQPQHF.

This clonotype appeared a single time. The junction differs from germline at one of its ends, possibly a read error. The chain joins TRBV11-2 to TRBJ1-1; no definite D call. Germline V gene data show CDR1 as SGHAT and CDR2 as FQNNGV. The CDR3 contains 14 residues. The CDR3 DNA reads TGTGCCAGCAGCTTAGACAGGATGAACACTGAAGTTCTCTTT. Residues: CASSLDRMNTEVLF.

The gene calls are TRBV12-3 or TRBV12-4 and TRBJ2-7; 7 nucleotides match TRBD2. The CDR3 is made up of 14 amino acids. V lost 3 bases to trimming and J lost 7 bases; unmatched junction nucleotides: 9. CDR3 sequence (DNA): TGTGCCAGCAGTTTTAGAGGGAGGGCCAGAGAGCAGTACTTC. Translating it yields CASSFRGRAREQYF.